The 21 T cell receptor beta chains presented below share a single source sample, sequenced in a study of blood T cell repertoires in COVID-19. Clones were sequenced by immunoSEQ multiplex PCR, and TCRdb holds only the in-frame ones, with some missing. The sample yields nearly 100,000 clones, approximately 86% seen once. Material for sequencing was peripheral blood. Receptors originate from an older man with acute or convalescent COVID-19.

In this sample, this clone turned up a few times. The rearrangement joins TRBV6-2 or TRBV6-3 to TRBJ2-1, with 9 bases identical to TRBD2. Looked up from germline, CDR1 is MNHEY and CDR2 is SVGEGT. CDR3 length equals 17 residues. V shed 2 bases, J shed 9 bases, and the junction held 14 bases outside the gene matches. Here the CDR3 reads CASSYVRGGRARGEQFF. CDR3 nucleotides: TGTGCCAGCAGTTACGTTCGGGGCGGGAGGGCCCGGGGTGAGCAGTTCTTC.

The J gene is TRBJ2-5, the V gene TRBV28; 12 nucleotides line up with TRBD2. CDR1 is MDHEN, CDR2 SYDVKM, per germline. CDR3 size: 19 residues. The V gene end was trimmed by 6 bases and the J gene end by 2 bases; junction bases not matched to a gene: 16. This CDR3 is CASSSGQGRTSGKQETQYF. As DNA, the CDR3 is TGTGCCAGCAGCTCTGGACAGGGACGGACTAGCGGGAAACAAGAGACCCAGTACTTC.

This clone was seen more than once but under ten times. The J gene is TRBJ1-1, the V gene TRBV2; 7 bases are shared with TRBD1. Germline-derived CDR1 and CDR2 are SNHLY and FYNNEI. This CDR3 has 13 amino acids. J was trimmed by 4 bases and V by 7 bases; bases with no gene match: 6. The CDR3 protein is CASKFAGGTEAFF. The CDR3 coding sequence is TGTGCCAGCAAGTTCGCAGGGGGCACTGAAGCTTTCTTT.

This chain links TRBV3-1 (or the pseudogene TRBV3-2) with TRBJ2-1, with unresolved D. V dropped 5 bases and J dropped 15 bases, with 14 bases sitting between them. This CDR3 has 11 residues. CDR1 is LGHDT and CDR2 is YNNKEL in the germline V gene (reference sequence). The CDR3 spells CASSEGSTGFF. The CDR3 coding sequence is TGTGCCAGCAGCGAAGGGTCCACGGGGTTCTTC.

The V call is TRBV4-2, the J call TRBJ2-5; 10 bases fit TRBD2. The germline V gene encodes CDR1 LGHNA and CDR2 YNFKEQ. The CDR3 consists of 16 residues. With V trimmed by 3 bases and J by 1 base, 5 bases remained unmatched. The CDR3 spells CASSQEGTSVQETQYF. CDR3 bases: TGTGCCAGCAGCCAGGAGGGGACTAGCGTCCAAGAGACCCAGTACTTC.

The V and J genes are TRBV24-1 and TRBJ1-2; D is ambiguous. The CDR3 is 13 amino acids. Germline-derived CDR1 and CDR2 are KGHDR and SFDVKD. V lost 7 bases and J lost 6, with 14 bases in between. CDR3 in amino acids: CATRARGWDGYTF. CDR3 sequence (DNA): TGTGCCACCAGGGCCCGGGGATGGGATGGCTACACCTTC.

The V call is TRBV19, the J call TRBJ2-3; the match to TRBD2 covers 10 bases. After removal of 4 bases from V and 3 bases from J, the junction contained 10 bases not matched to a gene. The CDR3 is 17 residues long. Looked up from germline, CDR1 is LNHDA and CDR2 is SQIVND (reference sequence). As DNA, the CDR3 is TGTGCCAGTAGTAGGAGCGGGAGGGCCAGTACGACAGATACGCAGTATTTT. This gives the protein CASSRSGRASTTDTQYF.

As DNA, the CDR3 is TGTGCCAGCAGCCAAATCGGGACTAGCGGGAGTATCTCCTACGAGCAGTACTTC. Its translation: CASSQIGTSGSISYEQYF. The genes are TRBV3-1 (or the pseudogene TRBV3-2) and TRBJ2-7, with 14 positions matching TRBD2. Germline CDR1 LGHDT, CDR2 YNNKEL (reference sequence). CDR3 size: 18 residues. Trimming cost V 2 bases and J 0 bases; bases outside gene matches: 6.

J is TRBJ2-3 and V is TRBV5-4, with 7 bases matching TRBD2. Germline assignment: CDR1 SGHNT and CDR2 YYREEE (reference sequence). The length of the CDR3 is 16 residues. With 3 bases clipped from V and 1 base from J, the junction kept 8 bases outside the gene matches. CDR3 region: CASSSGGRAGTDTQYF. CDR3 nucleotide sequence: TGTGCCAGCAGCTCTGGGGGGAGGGCCGGCACAGATACGCAGTATTTT.

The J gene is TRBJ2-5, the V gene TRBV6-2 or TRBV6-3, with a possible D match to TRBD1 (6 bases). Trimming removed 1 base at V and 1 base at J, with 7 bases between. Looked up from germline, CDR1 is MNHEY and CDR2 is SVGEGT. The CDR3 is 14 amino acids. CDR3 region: CASSYWGLQETQYF. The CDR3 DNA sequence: TGTGCCAGCAGTTACTGGGGGCTCCAAGAGACCCAGTACTTC.

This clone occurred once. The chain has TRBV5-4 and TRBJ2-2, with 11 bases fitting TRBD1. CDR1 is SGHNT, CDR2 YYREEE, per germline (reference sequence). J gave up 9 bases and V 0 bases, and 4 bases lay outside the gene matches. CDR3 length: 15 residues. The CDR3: CASSLAGQGARELFF. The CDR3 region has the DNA TGTGCCAGCAGCTTGGCCGGACAGGGGGCGAGGGAGCTGTTTTTT.

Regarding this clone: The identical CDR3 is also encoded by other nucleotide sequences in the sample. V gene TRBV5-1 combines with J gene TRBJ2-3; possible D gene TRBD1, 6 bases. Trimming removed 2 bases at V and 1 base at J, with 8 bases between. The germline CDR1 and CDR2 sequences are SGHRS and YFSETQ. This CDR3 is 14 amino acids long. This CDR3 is CASSLAGGTDTQYF. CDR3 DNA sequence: TGCGCCAGCAGCTTAGCAGGGGGCACAGATACGCAGTATTTT.

In nucleotides, the CDR3 is TGTGCCAGTAGCCCCCGGGGGGAAGAGACCCAGTACTTC. Protein: CASSPRGEETQYF. This chain connects TRBV19 to TRBJ2-5, with 7 bases matching TRBD2. This CDR3 has 13 residues. Germline V gives CDR1 LNHDA, CDR2 SQIVND (reference sequence). The V and J ends lost 6 bases and 3 bases, in that order; junction bases with no gene match: 4.

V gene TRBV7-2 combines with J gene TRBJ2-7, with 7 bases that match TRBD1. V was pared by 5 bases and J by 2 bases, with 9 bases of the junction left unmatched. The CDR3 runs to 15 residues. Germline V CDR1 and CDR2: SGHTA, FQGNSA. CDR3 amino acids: CASSNLGQLPYEQYF. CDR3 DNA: TGTGCCAGCAGCAATCTGGGACAGCTACCCTACGAGCAGTACTTC. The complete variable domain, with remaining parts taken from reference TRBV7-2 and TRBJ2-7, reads GAGVSQSPSNKVTEKGKDVELRCDPISGHTALYWYRQSLGQGLEFLIYFQGNSAPDKSGLPSDRFSAERTGGSVSTLTIQRTQQEDSAVYLCASSNLGQLPYEQYFGPGTRLTVT.

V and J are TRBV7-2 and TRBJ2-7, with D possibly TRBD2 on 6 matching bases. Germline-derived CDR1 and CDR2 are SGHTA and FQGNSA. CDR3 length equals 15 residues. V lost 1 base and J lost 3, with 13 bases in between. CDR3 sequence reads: CASSLDGGLHYEQYF. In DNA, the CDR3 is TGTGCCAGCAGCTTAGATGGCGGACTACACTACGAGCAGTACTTC.

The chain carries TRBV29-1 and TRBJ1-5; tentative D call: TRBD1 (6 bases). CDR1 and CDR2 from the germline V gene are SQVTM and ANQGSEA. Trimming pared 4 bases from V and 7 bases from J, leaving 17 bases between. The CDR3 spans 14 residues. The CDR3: CSVVEAGDRQPQHF. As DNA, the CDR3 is TGCAGCGTTGTGGAGGCAGGGGATCGGCAGCCCCAGCATTTT.

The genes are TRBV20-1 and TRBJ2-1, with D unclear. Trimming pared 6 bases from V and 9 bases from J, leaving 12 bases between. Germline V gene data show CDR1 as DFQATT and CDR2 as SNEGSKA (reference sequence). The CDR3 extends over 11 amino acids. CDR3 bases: TGCAGTGCAGATACCCCCGGTGAGCAGTTCTTC. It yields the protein CSADTPGEQFF.

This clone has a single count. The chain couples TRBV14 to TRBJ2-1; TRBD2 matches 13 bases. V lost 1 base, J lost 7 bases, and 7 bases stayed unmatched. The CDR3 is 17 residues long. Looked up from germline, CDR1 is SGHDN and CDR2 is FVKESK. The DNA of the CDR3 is TGTGCCAGCAGCCAAGTCATGACTAGCGGGAGGAGGAATGAGCAGTTCTTC. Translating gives CASSQVMTSGRRNEQFF.

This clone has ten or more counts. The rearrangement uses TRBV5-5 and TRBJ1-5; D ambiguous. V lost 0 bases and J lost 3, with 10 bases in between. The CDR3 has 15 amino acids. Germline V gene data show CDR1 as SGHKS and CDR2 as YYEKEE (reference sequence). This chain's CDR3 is CASSLVVDPNQPQHF. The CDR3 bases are TGTGCCAGCAGCTTGGTGGTAGATCCCAATCAGCCCCAGCATTTT.

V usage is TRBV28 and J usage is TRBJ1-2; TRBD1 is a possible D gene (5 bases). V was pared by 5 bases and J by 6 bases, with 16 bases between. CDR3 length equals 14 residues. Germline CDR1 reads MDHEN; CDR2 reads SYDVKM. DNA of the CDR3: TGTGCCAGCAGTCCCCCCGGCAGGGTTGATGGCTACACCTTC. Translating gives CASSPPGRVDGYTF.

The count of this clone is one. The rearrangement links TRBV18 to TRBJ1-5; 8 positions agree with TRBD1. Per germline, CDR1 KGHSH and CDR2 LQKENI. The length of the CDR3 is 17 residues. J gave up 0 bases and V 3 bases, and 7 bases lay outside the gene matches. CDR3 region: CASSPQGARYSNQPQHF. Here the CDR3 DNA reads TGTGCCAGCTCACCCCAGGGGGCTCGGTATAGCAATCAGCCCCAGCATTTT.